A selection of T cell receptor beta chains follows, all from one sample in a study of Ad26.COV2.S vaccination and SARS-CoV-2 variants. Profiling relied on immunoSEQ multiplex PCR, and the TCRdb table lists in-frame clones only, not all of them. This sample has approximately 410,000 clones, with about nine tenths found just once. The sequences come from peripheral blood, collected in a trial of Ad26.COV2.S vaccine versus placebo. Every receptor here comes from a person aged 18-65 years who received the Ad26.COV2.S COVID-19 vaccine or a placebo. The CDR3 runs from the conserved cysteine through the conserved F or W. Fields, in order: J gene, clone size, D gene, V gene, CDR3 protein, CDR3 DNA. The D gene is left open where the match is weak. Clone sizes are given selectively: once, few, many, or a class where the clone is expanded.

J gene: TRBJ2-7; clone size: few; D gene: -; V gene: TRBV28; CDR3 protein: CANKSRDGLSYEQYF; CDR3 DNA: TGTGCCAACAAATCACGGGACGGACTCTCCTACGAGCAGTACTTC
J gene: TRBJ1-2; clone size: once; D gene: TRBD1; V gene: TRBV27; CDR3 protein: CASSSEGSDRAGGGWDGYTF; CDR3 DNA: TGTGCCAGCAGTTCCGAAGGCTCGGACAGGGCTGGGGGGGGCTGGGATGGCTACACCTTC
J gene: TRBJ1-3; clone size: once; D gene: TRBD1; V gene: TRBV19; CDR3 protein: CASSIGQGAGNTIYF; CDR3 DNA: TGTGCCAGTAGTATCGGCCAGGGGGCTGGAAACACCATATATTTT
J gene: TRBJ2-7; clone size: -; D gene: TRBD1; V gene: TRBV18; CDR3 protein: CASSPSTGIVGYEQYF; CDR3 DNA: TGTGCCAGCTCACCATCGACAGGGATTGTAGGGTACGAGCAGTACTTC
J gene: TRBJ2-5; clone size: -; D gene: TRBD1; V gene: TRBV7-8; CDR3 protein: CASSSKDRVYETQYF; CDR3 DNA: TGTGCCAGCAGCTCGAAAGACAGGGTGTATGAGACCCAGTACTTC
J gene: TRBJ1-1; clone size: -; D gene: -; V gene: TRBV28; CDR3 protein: CASSLDRGDMNTEAFF; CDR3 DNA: TGTGCCAGCAGTTTAGATAGGGGTGATATGAACACTGAAGCTTTCTTT
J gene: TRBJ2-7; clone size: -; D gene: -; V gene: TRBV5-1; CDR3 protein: CASSLGQFYEQYF; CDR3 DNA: TGCGCCAGCAGCTTGGGGCAGTTCTACGAGCAGTACTTC
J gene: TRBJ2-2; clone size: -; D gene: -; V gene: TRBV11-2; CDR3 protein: CASSSPYGGHNTGELFF; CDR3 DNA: TGTGCCAGCAGCTCACCGTACGGGGGGCATAACACCGGGGAGCTGTTTTTT
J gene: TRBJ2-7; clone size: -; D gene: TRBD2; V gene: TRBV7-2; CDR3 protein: CASSYLSGGASYEQYF; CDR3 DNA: TGTGCCAGCAGCTACCTTAGCGGGGGTGCCTCCTACGAGCAGTACTTC
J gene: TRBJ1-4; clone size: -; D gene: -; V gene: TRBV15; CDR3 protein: CATSRGEKLFF; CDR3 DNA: TGTGCCACCAGCAGGGGGGAAAAACTGTTTTTT
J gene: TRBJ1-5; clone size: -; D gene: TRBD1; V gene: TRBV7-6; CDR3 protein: CASSPGQGRWNQPQHF; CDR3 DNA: TGTGCCAGCAGCCCGGGACAGGGAAGATGGAATCAGCCCCAGCATTTT
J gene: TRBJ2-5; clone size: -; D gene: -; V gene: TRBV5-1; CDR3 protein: CASSLVSGPSQETQYF; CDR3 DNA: TGCGCCAGCAGCTTGGTGTCGGGCCCGAGTCAAGAGACCCAGTACTTC
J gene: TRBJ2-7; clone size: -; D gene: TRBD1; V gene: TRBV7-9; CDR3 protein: CASRSGRGREQYF; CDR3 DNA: TGTGCCAGCAGATCAGGAAGGGGGCGGGAGCAGTACTTC
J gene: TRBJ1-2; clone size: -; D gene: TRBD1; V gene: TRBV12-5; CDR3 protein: CASGLAQGDGYTF; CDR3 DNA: TGTGCTAGTGGTTTGGCGCAGGGGGATGGCTACACCTTC